The clone carrying this T cell receptor (beta chain) was observed at least ten times. Germline V gives CDR1 MNHNS, CDR2 SASEGT. The length of the CDR3 is 11 residues. V was shortened by 4 bases and J by 13 bases, with 13 bases between the two germline ends. The sample belongs to a study of CD8 T cells in ankylosing spondylitis. TCRdb passed the 5' RACE reads through MiXCR, listing each CDR3 protein once. Of about 310,000 distinct CDR3 sequences listed, under 25% are singletons. This receptor was identified in a female donor with ankylosing spondylitis or in good health (not recorded which). The sample was blood, either unsorted or a sorted T cell fraction (not recorded which). The chain combines TRBV6-1 with TRBJ1-1; no clear D. The CDR3 DNA is TGTGCCAGCAGTGGAACAGACGTCGTTTTCTTT. Its protein product is CASSGTDVVFF.